This TCR beta chain originates from a study of T cell responses to AZD1222 COVID-19 vaccine. The CDR3 runs to 17 residues. Germline CDR1 LGHNA, CDR2 YNFKEQ. V was pared by 0 bases and J by 5 bases, with 9 bases of the junction left unmatched. Study-level points and caveats: Most donors were white British and more were female, and clonal diversity was possibly underestimated. Dominant CD4 TCR responses targeted spike regions 160-218 and 743-854. Repertoire samples came only from after the peak T cell response.

Concerning this clone itself: Its antigen is still unknown.

The table came from immunoSEQ multiplex PCR; TCRdb's copy has only in-frame clones and leaves some out. The sample records around 70,000 clones, 75% to 90% being singletons. This receptor was taken from an adult in good health. The specimen comprised peripheral blood, sampled on day 0 of AZD1222 vaccination. The chain employs TRBV4-2 and TRBJ2-1; 8 positions agree with TRBD2. The CDR3 region is CASSQDPGGGSDNEQFF. The CDR3 DNA is TGTGCCAGCAGCCAAGATCCCGGGGGGGGGAGTGACAATGAGCAGTTCTTC.